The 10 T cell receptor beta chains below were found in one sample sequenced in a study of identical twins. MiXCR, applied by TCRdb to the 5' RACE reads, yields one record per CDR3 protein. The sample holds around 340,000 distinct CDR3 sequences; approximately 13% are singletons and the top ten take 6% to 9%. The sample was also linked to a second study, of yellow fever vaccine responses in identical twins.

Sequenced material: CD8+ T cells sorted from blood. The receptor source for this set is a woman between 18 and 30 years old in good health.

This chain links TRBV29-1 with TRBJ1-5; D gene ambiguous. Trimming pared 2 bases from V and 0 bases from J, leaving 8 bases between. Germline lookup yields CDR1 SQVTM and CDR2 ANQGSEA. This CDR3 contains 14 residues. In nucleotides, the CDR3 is TGCAGCGTTGAAACAGATGATAGCAATCAGCCCCAGCATTTT. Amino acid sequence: CSVETDDSNQPQHF.

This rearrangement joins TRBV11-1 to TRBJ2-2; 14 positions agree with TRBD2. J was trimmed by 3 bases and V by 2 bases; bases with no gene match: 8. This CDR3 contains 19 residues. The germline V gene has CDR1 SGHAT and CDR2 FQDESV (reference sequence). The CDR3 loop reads CASSLTGLAGVAYTGELFF. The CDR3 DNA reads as TGTGCCAGCAGCTTAACGGGACTAGCGGGAGTCGCCTACACCGGGGAGCTGTTTTTT. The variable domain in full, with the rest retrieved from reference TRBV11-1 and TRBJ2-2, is EAEVAQSPRYKITEKSQAVAFWCDPISGHATLYWYRQILGQGPELLVQFQDESVVDDSQLPKDRFSAERLKGVDSTLKIQPAELGDSAMYLCASSLTGLAGVAYTGELFFGEGSRLTVL.

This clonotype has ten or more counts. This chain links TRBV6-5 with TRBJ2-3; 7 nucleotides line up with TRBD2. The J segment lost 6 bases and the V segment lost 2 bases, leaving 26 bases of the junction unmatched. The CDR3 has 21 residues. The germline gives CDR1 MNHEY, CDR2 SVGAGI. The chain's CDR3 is CASSYAPSGQGGQQHWDTQYF. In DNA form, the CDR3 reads TGTGCCAGCAGTTACGCCCCGAGCGGGCAGGGAGGGCAACAACATTGGGATACGCAGTATTTT.

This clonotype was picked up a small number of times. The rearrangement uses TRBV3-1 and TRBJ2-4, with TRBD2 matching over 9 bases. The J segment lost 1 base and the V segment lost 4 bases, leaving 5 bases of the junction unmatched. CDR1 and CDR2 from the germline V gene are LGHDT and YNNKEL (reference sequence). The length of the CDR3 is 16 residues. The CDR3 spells CASSRDSGGAKNIQYF. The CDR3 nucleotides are TGTGCCAGCAGCCGAGACAGCGGGGGGGCCAAAAACATTCAGTACTTC.

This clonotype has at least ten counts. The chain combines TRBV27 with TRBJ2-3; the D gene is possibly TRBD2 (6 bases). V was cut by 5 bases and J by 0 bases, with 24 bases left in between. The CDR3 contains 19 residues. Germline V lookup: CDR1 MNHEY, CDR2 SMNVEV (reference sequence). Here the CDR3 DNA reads TGTGCCAGCAGTAAACTTCTTAGCGGCCTCCCGGCAAGCACAGATACGCAGTATTTT. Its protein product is CASSKLLSGLPASTDTQYF.

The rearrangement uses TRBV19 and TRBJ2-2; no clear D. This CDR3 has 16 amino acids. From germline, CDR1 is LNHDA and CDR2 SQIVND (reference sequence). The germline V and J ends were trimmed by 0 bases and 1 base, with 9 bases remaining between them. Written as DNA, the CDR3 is TGTGCCAGTAGTATAGATCGGGCGAAGAACACCGGGGAGCTGTTTTTT. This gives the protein CASSIDRAKNTGELFF.

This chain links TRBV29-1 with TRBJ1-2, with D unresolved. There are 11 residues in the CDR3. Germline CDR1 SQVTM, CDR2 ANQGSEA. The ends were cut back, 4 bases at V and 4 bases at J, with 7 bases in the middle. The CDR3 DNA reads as TGCAGCGTTGGTTTCGTCTATGGCTACACCTTC. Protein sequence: CSVGFVYGYTF.

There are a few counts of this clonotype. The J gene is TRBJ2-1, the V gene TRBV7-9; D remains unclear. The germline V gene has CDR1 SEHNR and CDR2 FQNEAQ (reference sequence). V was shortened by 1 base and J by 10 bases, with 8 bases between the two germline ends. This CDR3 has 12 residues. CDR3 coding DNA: TGTGCCAGCAGCTTAGGCAGGTTGGAGCAGTTCTTC. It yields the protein CASSLGRLEQFF.

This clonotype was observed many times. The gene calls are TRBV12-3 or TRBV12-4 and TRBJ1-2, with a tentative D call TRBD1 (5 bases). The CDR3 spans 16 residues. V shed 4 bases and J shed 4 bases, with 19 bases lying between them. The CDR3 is CASSSPGDSYFYGYTF. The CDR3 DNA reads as TGTGCCAGCAGTTCCCCCGGAGACAGTTATTTCTATGGCTACACCTTC.

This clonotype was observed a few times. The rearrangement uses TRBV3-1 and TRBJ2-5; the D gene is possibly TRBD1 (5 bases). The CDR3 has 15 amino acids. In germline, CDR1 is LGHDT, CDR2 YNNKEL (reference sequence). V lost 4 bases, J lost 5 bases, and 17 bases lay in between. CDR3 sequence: CASSLTTGVLETQYF. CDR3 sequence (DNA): TGTGCCAGCAGCCTAACTACAGGCGTCCTGGAGACCCAGTACTTC.